These T cell receptor beta chains were read from a single sample in a study of shared clonotypes between healthy human individuals. Measured with immunoSEQ multiplex PCR; TCRdb has only the in-frame clones, and not every one. The table shows roughly 1.5 million clones, with around 98% occurring only once. Sequences were obtained from naive CD4+ T cells sorted from blood. The receptors come from a man in his thirties or forties in good health. Both conserved end residues are part of each CDR3. D genes are given only for firm matches. Rows may omit the clone size; those that give it use once, few, many or a size class.

D gene	V gene	J gene	clone size	CDR3 protein
TRBD1	TRBV7-7	TRBJ2-5	-	CASSLAGQDGTQYF
-	TRBV11-2	TRBJ2-3	-	CASSPGQRSTDTQYF
TRBD1	TRBV28	TRBJ2-7	-	CASRRPTGLDYEQYF
-	TRBV5-1	TRBJ1-2	-	CASSLGVNYGYTF
TRBD2	TRBV28	TRBJ2-7	-	CASRGGTSLREQYF
-	TRBV7-3	TRBJ2-1	-	CASSTYRGGYEQFF
TRBD1	TRBV5-4	TRBJ2-7	once	CASRDRGRYEQYF
-	TRBV2	TRBJ1-5	-	CASSHRTGGHNQPQHF
-	TRBV7-9	TRBJ2-2	few	CASSLVITGELFF
TRBD1	TRBV27	TRBJ2-7	-	CASSSPSGTGSPYEQYF
TRBD1	TRBV2	TRBJ2-7	-	CASRDRGPEQYF
-	TRBV2	TRBJ2-2	-	CAALRAGELFF
TRBD1	TRBV6-4	TRBJ1-2	-	CASSRGQGGYGYTF
-	TRBV28	TRBJ2-2	-	CASSLRGATNTGELFF
-	TRBV6-1	TRBJ1-5	-	CASSEGIGQPQHF
-	TRBV30	TRBJ1-1	-	CAWSVDGAEAFF
-	TRBV19	TRBJ1-5	-	CASSFRQGSNQPQHF
-	TRBV9	TRBJ1-3	-	CASSKTDSFPTGNTIYF
-	TRBV5-1	TRBJ2-7	-	CASSLSGSSNYEQYF
-	TRBV7-9	TRBJ1-3	-	CASSLVKGSGNTIYF
-	TRBV7-9	TRBJ1-1	-	CASSLVLGSGALENTEAFF
-	TRBV7-3	TRBJ1-1	once	CASSVQGNTEAFF
-	TRBV11-2	TRBJ2-7	-	CASSVIQGGEQYF
-	TRBV10-2	TRBJ2-7	-	CASSQPRGSHEQYF
-	TRBV14	TRBJ2-3	once	CASSQDRTDLPDTQYF
-	TRBV6-1	TRBJ1-4	-	CASNEGQALEKLFF
-	TRBV30	TRBJ2-2	-	CAWREGNTGELFF
-	TRBV29-1	TRBJ1-4	-	CSVKAKGNEKLFF